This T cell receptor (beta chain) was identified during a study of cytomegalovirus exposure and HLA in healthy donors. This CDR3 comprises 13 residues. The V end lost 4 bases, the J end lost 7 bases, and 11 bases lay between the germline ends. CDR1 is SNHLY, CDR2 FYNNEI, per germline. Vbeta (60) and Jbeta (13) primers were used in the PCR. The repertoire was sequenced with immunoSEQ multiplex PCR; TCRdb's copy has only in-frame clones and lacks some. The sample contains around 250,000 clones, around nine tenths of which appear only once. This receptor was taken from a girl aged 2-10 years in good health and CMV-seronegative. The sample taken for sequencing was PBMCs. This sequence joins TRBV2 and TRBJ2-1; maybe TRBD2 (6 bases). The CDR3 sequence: CASSGGTENEQFF. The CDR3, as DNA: TGTGCCAGCAGTGGGGGGACTGAAAATGAGCAGTTCTTC.